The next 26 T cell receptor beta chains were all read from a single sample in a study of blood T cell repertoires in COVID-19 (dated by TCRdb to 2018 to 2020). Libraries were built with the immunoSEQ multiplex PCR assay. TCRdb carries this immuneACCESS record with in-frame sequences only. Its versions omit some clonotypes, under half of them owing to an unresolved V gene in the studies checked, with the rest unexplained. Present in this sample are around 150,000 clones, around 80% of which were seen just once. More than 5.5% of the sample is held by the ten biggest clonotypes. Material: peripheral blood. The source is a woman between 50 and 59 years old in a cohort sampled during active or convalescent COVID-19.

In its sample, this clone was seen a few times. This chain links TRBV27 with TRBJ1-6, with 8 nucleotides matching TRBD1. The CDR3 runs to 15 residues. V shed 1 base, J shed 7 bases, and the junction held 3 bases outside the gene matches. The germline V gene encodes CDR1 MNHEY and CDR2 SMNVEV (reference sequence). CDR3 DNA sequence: TGTGCCAGCAGTTTATTAAGGACAGGGAATTCACCCCTCCACTTT. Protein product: CASSLLRTGNSPLHF.

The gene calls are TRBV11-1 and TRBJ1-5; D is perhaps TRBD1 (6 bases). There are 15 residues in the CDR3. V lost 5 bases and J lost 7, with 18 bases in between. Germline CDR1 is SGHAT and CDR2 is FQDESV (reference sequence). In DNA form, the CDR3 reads TGTGCCAGCAGCCTCAGGGGCGGCCCAGGGCAGCCCCAGCATTTT. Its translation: CASSLRGGPGQPQHF.

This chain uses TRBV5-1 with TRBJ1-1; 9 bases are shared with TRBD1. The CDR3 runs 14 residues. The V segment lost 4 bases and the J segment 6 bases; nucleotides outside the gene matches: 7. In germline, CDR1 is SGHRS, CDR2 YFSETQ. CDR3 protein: CASSRDRVSPEAFF. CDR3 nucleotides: TGCGCCAGCAGCCGGGACAGGGTTTCCCCTGAAGCTTTCTTT.

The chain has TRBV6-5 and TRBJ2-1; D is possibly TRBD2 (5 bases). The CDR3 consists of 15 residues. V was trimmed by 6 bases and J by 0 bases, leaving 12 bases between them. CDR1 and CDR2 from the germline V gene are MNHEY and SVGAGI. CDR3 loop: CASRETGSSYNEQFF. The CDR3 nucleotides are TGTGCCAGCAGAGAGACGGGGAGCTCCTACAATGAGCAGTTCTTC.

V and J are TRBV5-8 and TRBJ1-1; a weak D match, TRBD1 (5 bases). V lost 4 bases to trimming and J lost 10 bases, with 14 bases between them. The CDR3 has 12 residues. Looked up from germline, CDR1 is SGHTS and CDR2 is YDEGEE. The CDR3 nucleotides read TGTGCCAGCAGCCCGGATTGGGGGGGAGCTTTCTTT. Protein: CASSPDWGGAFF.

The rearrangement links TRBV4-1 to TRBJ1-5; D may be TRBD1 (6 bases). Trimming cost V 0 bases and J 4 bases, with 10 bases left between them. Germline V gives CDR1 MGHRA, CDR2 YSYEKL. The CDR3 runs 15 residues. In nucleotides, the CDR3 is TGCGCCAGCAGCCAAGATAGGACAGTTAATCAGCCCCAGCATTTT. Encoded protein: CASSQDRTVNQPQHF.

CDR3 residues: CASSYLAGPGETQYF. CDR3 DNA sequence: TGTGCCAGCAGTTACCTAGCGGGGCCCGGGGAGACCCAGTACTTC. The chain joins TRBV6-5 to TRBJ2-5; 9 bases map to TRBD2. Germline trimming cut 2 bases from V and 5 bases from J; bases unmatched to any gene: 6. The CDR3 totals 15 residues. The germline gives CDR1 MNHEY, CDR2 SVGAGI.

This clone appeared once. This CDR3 reads CASSSPAGAGYEQYF. DNA of the CDR3: TGTGCCAGCAGTTCCCCTGCGGGGGCTGGCTACGAGCAGTACTTC. The J gene is TRBJ2-7, the V gene TRBV6-2 or TRBV6-3, with D possibly matching TRBD2 (7 bases). V was trimmed by 4 bases and J by 3 bases, leaving 16 bases between them. From germline, CDR1 is MNHEY and CDR2 SVGEGT. The CDR3 has 15 residues.

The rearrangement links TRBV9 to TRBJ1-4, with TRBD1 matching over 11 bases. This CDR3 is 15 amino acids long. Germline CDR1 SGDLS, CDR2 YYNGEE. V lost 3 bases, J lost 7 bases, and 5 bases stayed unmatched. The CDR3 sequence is CASSERTGGFEKLFF. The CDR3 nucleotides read TGTGCCAGCAGCGAGAGGACAGGGGGCTTTGAAAAACTGTTTTTT.

DNA of the CDR3: TGTGCCAGCAGTTTTCCCCCGGGACAGGGTAGAAATCAGCCCCAGCATTTT. Protein sequence: CASSFPPGQGRNQPQHF. The chain joins TRBV6-2 or TRBV6-3 to TRBJ1-5, with 9 positions matching TRBD1. The CDR3 consists of 17 residues. The V gene end was trimmed by 4 bases and the J gene end by 4 bases; junction bases not matched to a gene: 11. In germline, CDR1 is MNHEY, CDR2 SVGEGT.

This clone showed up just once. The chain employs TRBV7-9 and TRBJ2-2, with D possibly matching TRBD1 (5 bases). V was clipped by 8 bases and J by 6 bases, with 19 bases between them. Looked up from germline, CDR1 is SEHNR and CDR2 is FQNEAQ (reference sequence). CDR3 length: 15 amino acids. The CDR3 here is CASVGPNLGAGELFF. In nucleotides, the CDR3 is TGTGCCAGCGTGGGCCCCAATCTAGGGGCCGGGGAGCTGTTTTTT. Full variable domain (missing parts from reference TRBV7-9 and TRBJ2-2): DTGVSQNPRHKITKRGQNVTFRCDPISEHNRLYWYRQTLGQGPEFLTYFQNEAQLEKSRLLSDRFSAERPKGSFSTLEIQRTEQGDSAMYLCASVGPNLGAGELFFGEGSRLTVL.

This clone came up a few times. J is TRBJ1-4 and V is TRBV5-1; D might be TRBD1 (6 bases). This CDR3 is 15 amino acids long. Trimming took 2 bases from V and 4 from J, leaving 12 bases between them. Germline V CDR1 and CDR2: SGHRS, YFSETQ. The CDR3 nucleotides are TGCGCCAGCAGCTTTGGACAGTCGGGTAATGAAAAACTGTTTTTT. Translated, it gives CASSFGQSGNEKLFF.

The CDR3 DNA follows: TGTGCCAGCAGCTTAGATGGGGAGGAGGCTGAAGCTTTCTTT. Translating it yields CASSLDGEEAEAFF. The chain uses TRBV11-1 and TRBJ1-1, with no clear D. The germline V gene encodes CDR1 SGHAT and CDR2 FQDESV (reference sequence). Trimming left V 1 base short and J 6 bases short, with 12 bases between. This CDR3 region has 14 residues. Variable domain in full (rest from reference TRBV11-1 and TRBJ1-1): EAEVAQSPRYKITEKSQAVAFWCDPISGHATLYWYRQILGQGPELLVQFQDESVVDDSQLPKDRFSAERLKGVDSTLKIQPAELGDSAMYLCASSLDGEEAEAFFGQGTRLTVV.

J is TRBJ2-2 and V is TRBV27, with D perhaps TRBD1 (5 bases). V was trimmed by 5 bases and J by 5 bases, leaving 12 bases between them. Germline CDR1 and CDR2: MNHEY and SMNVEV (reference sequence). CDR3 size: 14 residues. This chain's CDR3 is CASSPQGWTGELFF. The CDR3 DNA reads TGTGCCAGCAGTCCTCAGGGTTGGACCGGGGAGCTGTTTTTT.

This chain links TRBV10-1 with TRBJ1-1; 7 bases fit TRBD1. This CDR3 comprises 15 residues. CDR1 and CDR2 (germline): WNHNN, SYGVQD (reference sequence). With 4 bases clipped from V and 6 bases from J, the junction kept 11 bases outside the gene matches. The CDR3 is CASSGTGTAEPEAFF. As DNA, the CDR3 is TGCGCCAGCAGTGGAACCGGGACAGCAGAACCTGAAGCTTTCTTT.

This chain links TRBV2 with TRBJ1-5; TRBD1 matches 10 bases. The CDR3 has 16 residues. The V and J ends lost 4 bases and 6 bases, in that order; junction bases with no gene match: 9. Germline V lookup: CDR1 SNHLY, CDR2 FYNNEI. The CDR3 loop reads CASSVIGQGVGQPQHF. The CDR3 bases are TGTGCCAGCAGTGTAATCGGACAGGGGGTGGGTCAGCCCCAGCATTTT.

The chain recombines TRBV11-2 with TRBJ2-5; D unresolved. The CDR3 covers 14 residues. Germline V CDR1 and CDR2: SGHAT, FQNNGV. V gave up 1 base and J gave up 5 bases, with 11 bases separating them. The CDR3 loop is CASSLGSGLETQYF. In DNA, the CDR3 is TGTGCCAGCAGCTTAGGGTCTGGGCTGGAGACCCAGTACTTC.

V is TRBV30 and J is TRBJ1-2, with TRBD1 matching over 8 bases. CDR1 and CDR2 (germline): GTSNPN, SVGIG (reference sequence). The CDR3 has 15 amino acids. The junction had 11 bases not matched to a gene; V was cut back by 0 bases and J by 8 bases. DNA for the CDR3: TGTGCCTGGAGTGTACACGCCCGACAGGGGAACGGCTACACCTTC. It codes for CAWSVHARQGNGYTF.

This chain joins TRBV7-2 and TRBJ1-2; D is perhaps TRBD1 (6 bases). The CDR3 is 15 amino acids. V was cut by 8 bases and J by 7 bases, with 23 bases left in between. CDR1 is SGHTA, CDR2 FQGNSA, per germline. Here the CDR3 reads CASPRASGADSGYTF. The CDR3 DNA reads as TGTGCCAGCCCCCGGGCATCAGGGGCAGACTCTGGCTACACCTTC.

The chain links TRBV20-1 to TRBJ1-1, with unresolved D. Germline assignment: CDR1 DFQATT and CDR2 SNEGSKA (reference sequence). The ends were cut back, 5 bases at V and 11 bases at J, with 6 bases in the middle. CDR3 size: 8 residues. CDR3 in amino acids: CSAEEAFF. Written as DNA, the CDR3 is TGCAGTGCTGAAGAGGCTTTCTTT.

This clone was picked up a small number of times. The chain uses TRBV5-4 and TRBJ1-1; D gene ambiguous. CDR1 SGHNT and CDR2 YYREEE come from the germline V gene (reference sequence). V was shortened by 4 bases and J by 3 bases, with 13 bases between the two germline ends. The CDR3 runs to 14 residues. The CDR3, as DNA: TGTGCCAGCAGCATCCGGGGTTTGGACACTGAAGCTTTCTTT. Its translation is CASSIRGLDTEAFF.

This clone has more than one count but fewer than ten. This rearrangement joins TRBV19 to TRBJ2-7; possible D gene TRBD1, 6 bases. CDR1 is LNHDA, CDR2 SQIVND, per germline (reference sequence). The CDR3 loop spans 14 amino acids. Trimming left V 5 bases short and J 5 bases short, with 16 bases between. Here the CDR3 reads CASSFGQGNHEQYF. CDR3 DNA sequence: TGTGCCAGTAGTTTTGGGCAGGGGAACCACGAGCAGTACTTC.

In DNA form, the CDR3 reads TGTGCCAGCAGTGACTATGAGACCCAGTACTTC. Its protein is CASSDYETQYF. The rearrangement joins TRBV2 to TRBJ2-5; D is unresolved. The CDR3 covers 11 residues. Germline loops: CDR1 SNHLY, CDR2 FYNNEI. V shed 3 bases and J shed 5 bases, with 4 bases lying between them.

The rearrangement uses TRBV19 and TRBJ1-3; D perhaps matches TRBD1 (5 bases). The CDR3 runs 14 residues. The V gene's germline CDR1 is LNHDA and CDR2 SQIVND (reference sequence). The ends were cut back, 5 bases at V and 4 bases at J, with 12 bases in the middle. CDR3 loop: CASSPGGGGNTIYF. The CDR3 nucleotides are TGTGCCAGTAGTCCCGGGGGGGGAGGAAACACCATATATTTT.

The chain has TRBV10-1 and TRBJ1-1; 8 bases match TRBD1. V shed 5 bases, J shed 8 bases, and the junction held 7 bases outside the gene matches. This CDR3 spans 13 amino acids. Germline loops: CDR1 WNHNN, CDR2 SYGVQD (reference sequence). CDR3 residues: CASSSNRDREAFF. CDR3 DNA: TGCGCCAGCAGTTCGAACCGGGACAGGGAAGCTTTCTTT.

Written as DNA, the CDR3 is TGTGCCAGCAGTTCCCTCCTGACTAGCGGAGCCTCCTACGAGCAGTACTTC. The encoded protein is CASSSLLTSGASYEQYF. The chain is built from TRBV27 and TRBJ2-7, with TRBD2 identical over 9 bases. The junction had 10 bases not matched to a gene; V was cut back by 4 bases and J by 0 bases. Germline loops: CDR1 MNHEY, CDR2 SMNVEV (reference sequence). CDR3 length equals 17 residues.